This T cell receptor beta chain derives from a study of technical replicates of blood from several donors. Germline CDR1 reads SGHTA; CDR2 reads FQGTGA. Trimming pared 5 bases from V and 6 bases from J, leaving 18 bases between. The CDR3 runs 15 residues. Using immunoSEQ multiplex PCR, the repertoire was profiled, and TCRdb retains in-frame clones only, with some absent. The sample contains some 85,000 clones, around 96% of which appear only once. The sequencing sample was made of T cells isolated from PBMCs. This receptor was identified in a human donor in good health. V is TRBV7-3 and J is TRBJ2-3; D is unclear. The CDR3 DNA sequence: TGTGCCAGCAGCCTCAGGCCACTCCCGAGCGATACGCAGTATTTT. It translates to CASSLRPLPSDTQYF.